Each of the 9 T cell receptor beta chains below was sequenced from the same sample in a study of spatial heterogeneity in lung cancer. For these TCRs, the target antigens are not known. The study's findings and limits: Expanded alpha and beta TCR counts within tumors tracked tumor mutation counts.

The time point is: sample taken at primary tumor resection. Via MiXCR, TCRdb re-called the 5' RACE reads, giving one row per CDR3 protein. The sample has about 7,900 distinct CDR3 sequences; roughly 7% are singletons. Sequenced material: lung tumor tissue, taken at surgery. The origin of the receptors is a female donor with early-stage non-small cell lung cancer.

This clonotype qualifies as medium-sized. The size of this beta chain means little, since it is a stray read in a library made for alpha chains. The V call is TRBV28, the J call TRBJ2-5; tentative D call: TRBD2 (5 bases). Between the trimmed V and J ends, which lost 4 bases and 0 bases, there was a span of 15 bases. The length of the CDR3 is 16 residues. The germline gives CDR1 MDHEN, CDR2 SYDVKM. The DNA for the CDR3 is TGTGCCAGCAGTTCAGGCACCTCGGGGTACCAAGAGACCCAGTACTTC. Its translation: CASSSGTSGYQETQYF. The whole variable domain, filled in from reference TRBV28 and TRBJ2-5, reads DVKVTQSSRYLVKRTGEKVFLECVQDMDHENMFWYRQDPGLGLRLIYFSYDVKMKEKGDIPEGYSVSREKKERFSLILESASTNQTSMYLCASSSGTSGYQETQYFGPGTRLLVL.

This clonotype was recorded at least ten times. This beta chain slipped into a library made for alpha chains as a stray read, so its size is not meaningful. The chain combines TRBV2 with TRBJ2-5; no definite D call. V lost 3 bases and J 5 bases, leaving 10 bases between the germline ends. The germline V gene has CDR1 SNHLY and CDR2 FYNNEI. This CDR3 has 13 residues. The CDR3 nucleotides are TGTGCCAGCAGTGATTCCGAACTGGAGACCCAGTACTTC. It specifies CASSDSELETQYF. Variable domain in full (rest from reference TRBV2 and TRBJ2-5): EPEVTQTPSHQVTQMGQEVILRCVPISNHLYFYWYRQILGQKVEFLVSFYNNEISEKSEIFDDQFSVERPDGSNFTLKIRSTKLEDSAMYFCASSDSELETQYFGPGTRLLVL.

This clonotype was detected many times. For a library built for alpha chains, this beta chain is a stray read; little rests on its size. This chain links TRBV29-1 with TRBJ2-1; D possibly corresponds to TRBD1 (6 bases). Deletions cut 7 bases from V and 4 bases from J, with 17 bases between. Germline V CDR1 and CDR2: SQVTM, ANQGSEA. The CDR3 extends over 14 amino acids. The CDR3 DNA follows: TGCAGCGCCAAGGCCCTCAGGGGTTACAATGAGCAGTTCTTC. Protein product: CSAKALRGYNEQFF.

This clonotype was seen repeatedly, ten times or more. Little can be read into the size of this beta chain, an off-target read in a library designed for alpha chains. The chain employs TRBV7-6 and TRBJ2-1; D gene ambiguous. The CDR3 is 13 residues long. Deletions cut 1 base from V and 3 bases from J, with 4 bases between. Germline-derived CDR1 and CDR2 are SGHVS and FNYEAQ. CDR3 in DNA: TGTGCCAGCAGCTTAGGGGACTACAATGAGCAGTTCTTC. It is translated as CASSLGDYNEQFF.

Concerning this clonotype itself: With the library built for alpha chains, this beta chain is off target and its frequency is not meaningful. The chain couples TRBV2 to TRBJ2-2, with TRBD1 identical over 8 bases. Germline CDR1 SNHLY, CDR2 FYNNEI. The CDR3 length is 15 residues. The V and J ends lost 5 bases and 0 bases, in that order; junction bases with no gene match: 2. The chain's CDR3 is CASSRDRTNTGELFF. In nucleotides, the CDR3 is TGTGCCAGCAGTCGGGACAGGACGAACACCGGGGAGCTGTTTTTT. The entire variable domain, with the rest obtained from reference TRBV2 and TRBJ2-2, is as follows: EPEVTQTPSHQVTQMGQEVILRCVPISNHLYFYWYRQILGQKVEFLVSFYNNEISEKSEIFDDQFSVERPDGSNFTLKIRSTKLEDSAMYFCASSRDRTNTGELFFGEGSRLTVL.

Only a few counts were recorded for this clonotype. This beta chain was picked up by a library intended for alpha chains and is off target, so its count carries little meaning. The J gene is TRBJ2-3, the V gene TRBV12-3 or TRBV12-4, with a weak D call TRBD1 (5 bases). This CDR3 region has 12 residues. V was pared by 5 bases and J by 7 bases, with 10 bases between. The CDR3, as DNA: TGTGCCAGCAGTGAAGGGGAAAATACGCAGTATTTT. This gives the protein CASSEGENTQYF.

This clonotype was detected ten times or more. A library prepared for alpha chains yielded this beta chain as an off-target read; its size is of little meaning. V and J are TRBV4-1 and TRBJ1-4; D is perhaps TRBD1 (5 bases). CDR3 length: 18 residues. V was shortened by 2 bases and J by 2 bases, with 18 bases between the two germline ends. CDR1 is MGHRA, CDR2 YSYEKL, per germline. In nucleotides, the CDR3 is TGCGCCAGCAGCCAATGGGGCGTGGGGCCAGGCACTAATGAAAAACTGTTTTTT. It codes for CASSQWGVGPGTNEKLFF.

At least ten counts were recorded for this clonotype. Within a library made for alpha chains, this beta chain is off target, and its count is uninformative. The V gene is TRBV5-4, the J gene TRBJ2-1; D is possibly TRBD2 (5 bases). Germline CDR1 SGHNT, CDR2 YYREEE (reference sequence). Trimming removed 0 bases at V and 3 bases at J, with 10 bases between. The CDR3 is 15 amino acids. This CDR3 is CASSLESGNYNEQFF. CDR3 coding DNA: TGTGCCAGCAGCTTGGAATCCGGGAACTACAATGAGCAGTTCTTC.

As concerns this clonotype: The library was built for alpha chains, so this beta chain is an off-target read and its size means little. The chain has TRBV4-1 and TRBJ1-5; TRBD1 matches 9 bases. This CDR3 has 16 amino acids. The J segment lost 6 bases and the V segment lost 4 bases, leaving 10 bases of the junction unmatched. Germline CDR1 reads MGHRA; CDR2 reads YSYEKL. CDR3 region: CASSLAGTGTRQPQHF. The CDR3 DNA sequence: TGCGCCAGCAGCCTTGCCGGGACAGGGACGCGTCAGCCCCAGCATTTT.